These 2 T cell receptor beta chains came from one sample sequenced in a study of shared clonotypes between healthy human individuals. Using immunoSEQ multiplex PCR, the repertoire was profiled, and TCRdb retains in-frame clones only, with some absent. Of some 2.1 million clones detected, roughly 94% appear once; the ten largest clones hold more than 0.95%. In the naive CD8 group, cells lacked CD45RO and were positively selected for CCR7, so terminally differentiated effector memory CD45RA+ cells were left out. Input material: naive CD8+ T cells sorted from blood. These receptor sequences come from a man aged 18-30 years in good health.

The chain employs TRBV27 and TRBJ2-1; the match to TRBD2 covers 10 bases. CDR1 and CDR2 from the germline V gene are MNHEY and SMNVEV (reference sequence). The CDR3 totals 14 residues. The J segment lost 9 bases and the V segment lost 6 bases, leaving 8 bases of the junction unmatched. CDR3 sequence (DNA): TGTGCCAGCAGAATGGGACTAGCGAACAGTGAGCAGTTCTTC. This codes for CASRMGLANSEQFF.

The V gene is TRBV5-1, the J gene TRBJ2-1; D gene unclear. CDR1 and CDR2 (germline): SGHRS, YFSETQ. The CDR3 has 13 amino acids. Trimming shortened V by 4 bases and J by 7 bases, and 12 bases separated the two germline ends. CDR3: CASSISGPNEQFF. The DNA for the CDR3 is TGCGCCAGCAGCATATCAGGACCGAATGAGCAGTTCTTC.